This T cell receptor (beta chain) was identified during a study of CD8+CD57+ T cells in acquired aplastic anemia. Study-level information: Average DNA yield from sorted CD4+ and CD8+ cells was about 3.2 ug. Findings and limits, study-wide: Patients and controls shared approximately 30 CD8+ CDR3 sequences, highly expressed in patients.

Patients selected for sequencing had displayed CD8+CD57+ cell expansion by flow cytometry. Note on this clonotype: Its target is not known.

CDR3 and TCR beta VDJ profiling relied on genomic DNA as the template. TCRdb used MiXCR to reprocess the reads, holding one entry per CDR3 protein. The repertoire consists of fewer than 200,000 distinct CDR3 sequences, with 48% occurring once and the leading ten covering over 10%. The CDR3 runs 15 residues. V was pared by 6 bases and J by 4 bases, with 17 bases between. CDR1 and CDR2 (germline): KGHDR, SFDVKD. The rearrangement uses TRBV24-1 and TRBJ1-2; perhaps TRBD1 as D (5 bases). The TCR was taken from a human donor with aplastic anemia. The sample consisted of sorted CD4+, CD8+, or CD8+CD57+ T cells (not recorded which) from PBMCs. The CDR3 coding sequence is TGTGCCACCAGTAGTGGACCCGGGACGGCCTATGGCTACACCTTC. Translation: CATSSGPGTAYGYTF.